A selection of T cell receptor beta chains follows, all from one sample in a study of post-analysis software for immune sequencing data. TCRdb fed the PCR reads into MiXCR, producing one record per CDR3 protein. Of roughly 700,000 distinct CDR3 sequences in the sample, 25% to 30% were seen once. The sample consisted of blood. Every receptor here comes from a girl between 5 and 17 years old with multiple sclerosis. The CDR3 runs from the conserved cysteine through the conserved F or W. Fields, in order: J gene, V gene, CDR3 protein.

>TRBJ2-7|TRBV10-3
CAISESRYYEQYF
>TRBJ2-5|TRBV10-3
CAISGHNPQETQYF
>TRBJ2-7|TRBV20-1
CSARPRDRVEEQYF
>TRBJ1-1|TRBV29-1
CSSGDEAFF
>TRBJ1-5|TRBV7-8
CASSFTGGADQPQHF
>TRBJ2-1|TRBV11-2
CASSLDRRQFF
>TRBJ1-2|TRBV4-3
CASSLSRRGTLIRGDYGYTF
>TRBJ2-1|TRBV5-1
CASSSRPGDTLYNEQFF
>TRBJ2-4|TRBV3-1
CASSPRQGAANLAKNIQYF
>TRBJ1-2|TRBV3-1
CASSHLSDSSGYTF
>TRBJ2-1|TRBV28
CASSQDGVRDEQFF
>TRBJ2-5|TRBV5-1
CASSLHVTPTRETQYF
>TRBJ1-4|TRBV27
CASSSQGWANEKLFF
>TRBJ2-7|TRBV7-9
CASSSTVAPYEQYF
>TRBJ2-3|TRBV7-2
CASRFELGTDTQYF
>TRBJ2-2|TRBV4-3
CASSQDLGAFLGDTGELFF
>TRBJ2-5|TRBV12-3/TRBV12-4
CASSFRQGARETQYF
>NA|TRBV5-4
CASSLVGRDPPYEQYF
>TRBJ1-4|TRBV7-9
CASSNHRAQTGKLFF
>TRBJ2-1|TRBV7-9
CASSRRRNEQFF
>TRBJ2-1|TRBV20-1
CSARRTAGAAGWSYNEQFF
>TRBJ1-1|TRBV24-1
CATSDSRTLNTEAFF
>TRBJ2-7|TRBV7-2
CASSSGLAGEQYF
>TRBJ2-5|TRBV12-3/TRBV12-4
CASSDFDRSSRETQYF
>TRBJ2-3|TRBV9
CASSAGARTDTQYF
>TRBJ1-1|TRBV12-3/TRBV12-4
CASSWGQVEAFF
>TRBJ1-2|TRBV13
CASSPRSRTNTNYGYTF
>TRBJ1-1|TRBV29-1
CSVEGGRLTNTEAFF
>TRBJ1-3|TRBV7-9
CASSLSLQGFGNTIYF
>TRBJ2-4|TRBV5-6
CASSFTGNNIQYF
>TRBJ2-5|TRBV3-1
CASSETMAAETQYF
>TRBJ2-1|TRBV20-1
CSARRTGRDEQFF
>TRBJ2-4|TRBV6-6
CASSPGLAGGQENIQYF
>TRBJ2-7|TRBV4-3
CASSQDRTGGPYLASEQYF
>TRBJ1-2|TRBV15
CATSLTRTGDNYGYTF
>TRBJ1-1|TRBV7-2
CASSLGPGATEAFF
>TRBJ2-7|TRBV20-1
CSARLRQEGSEQYF
>TRBJ1-4|TRBV28
CASSRGGGNEKLFF